The text below deals with one TCR beta chain. Sequenced by immunoSEQ multiplex PCR; TCRdb stores in-frame clones only, minus some. In the table there are around 130,000 clones, about 89% of which are singletons. The CDR3 is made up of 18 amino acids. CDR1 and CDR2 from the germline V gene are SGHAT and FQNNGV. V gave up 2 bases and J gave up 12 bases; unmatched junction bases: 21. The data stem from a study of T cell responses to AZD1222 COVID-19 vaccine. Background on the study: Analysis merged second doses at about 4 or about 12 weeks.

The specimen comprised peripheral blood, sampled on day 0 of AZD1222 vaccination. The TCR sequence derives from an adult in good health. V is TRBV11-2 and J is TRBJ2-1; TRBD2 matches at 8 bases. The CDR3 protein is CASSLSTWGTSHIPGQFF. In nucleotides, the CDR3 is TGTGCCAGCAGCTTATCCACGTGGGGGACTAGTCATATCCCTGGGCAGTTCTTC.